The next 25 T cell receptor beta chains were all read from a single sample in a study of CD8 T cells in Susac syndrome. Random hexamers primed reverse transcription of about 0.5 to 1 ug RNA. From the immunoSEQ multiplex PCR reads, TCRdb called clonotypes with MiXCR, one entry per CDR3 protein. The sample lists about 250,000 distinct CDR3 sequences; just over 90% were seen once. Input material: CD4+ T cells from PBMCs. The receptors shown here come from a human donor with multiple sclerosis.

The CDR3 sequence: CSVFERGQGIYGYTF. CDR3 sequence (DNA): TGCAGCGTATTTGAACGGGGACAGGGTATCTATGGCTACACCTTC. J is TRBJ1-2 and V is TRBV29-1, with TRBD1 matching over 9 bases. Losses at the gene ends were 6 bases for V and 4 bases for J; bases not matched to a gene: 12. The CDR3 is 15 residues long. Looked up from germline, CDR1 is SQVTM and CDR2 is ANQGSEA.

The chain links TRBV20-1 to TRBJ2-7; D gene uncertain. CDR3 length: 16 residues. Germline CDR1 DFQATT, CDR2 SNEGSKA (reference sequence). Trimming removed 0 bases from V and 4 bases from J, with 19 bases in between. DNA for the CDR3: TGCAGTGCTAGAGAAACTATCGCTGAGCCCCAATACGAGCAGTACTTC. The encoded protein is CSARETIAEPQYEQYF.

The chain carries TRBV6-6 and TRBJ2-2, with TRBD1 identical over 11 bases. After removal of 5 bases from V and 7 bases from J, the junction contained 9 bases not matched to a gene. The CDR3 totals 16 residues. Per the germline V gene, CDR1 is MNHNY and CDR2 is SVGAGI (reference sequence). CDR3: CASSRPGQGVIGELFF. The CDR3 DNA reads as TGTGCCAGCAGTCGGCCGGGACAGGGGGTGATCGGGGAGCTGTTTTTT.

CDR3 bases: TGTGCCACTGCGACCGGGACAGCACAAGAGACCCAGTACTTC. This encodes CATATGTAQETQYF. V is TRBV2 and J is TRBJ2-5, with 7 bases fitting TRBD1. Germline V CDR1 and CDR2: SNHLY, FYNNEI. The CDR3 has 14 amino acids. The J segment lost 2 bases and the V segment lost 10 bases, leaving 10 bases of the junction unmatched.

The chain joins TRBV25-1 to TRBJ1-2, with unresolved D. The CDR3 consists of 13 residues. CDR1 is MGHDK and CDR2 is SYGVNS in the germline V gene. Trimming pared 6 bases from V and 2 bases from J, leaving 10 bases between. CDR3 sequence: CASRDDGNYGYTF. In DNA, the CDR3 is TGTGCCAGCAGAGATGATGGGAACTATGGCTACACCTTC.

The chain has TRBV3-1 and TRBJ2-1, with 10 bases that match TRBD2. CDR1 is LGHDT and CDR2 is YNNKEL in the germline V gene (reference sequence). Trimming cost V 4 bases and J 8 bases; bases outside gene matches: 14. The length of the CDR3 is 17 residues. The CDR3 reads CASSLEVGLAGAHEQFF. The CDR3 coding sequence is TGTGCCAGCAGCCTCGAGGTCGGGCTAGCGGGAGCCCATGAGCAGTTCTTC.

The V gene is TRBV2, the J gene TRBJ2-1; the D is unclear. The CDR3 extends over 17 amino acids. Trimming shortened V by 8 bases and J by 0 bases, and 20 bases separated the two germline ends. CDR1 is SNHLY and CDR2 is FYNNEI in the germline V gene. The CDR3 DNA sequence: TGTGCCAGCGACCTACCCCTTAACGTGACCTCCTACAATGAGCAGTTCTTC. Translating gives CASDLPLNVTSYNEQFF.

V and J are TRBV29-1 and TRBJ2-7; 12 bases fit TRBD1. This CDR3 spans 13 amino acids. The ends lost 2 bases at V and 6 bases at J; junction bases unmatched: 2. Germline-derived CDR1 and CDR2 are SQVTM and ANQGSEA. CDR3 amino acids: CSVERDRGPEQYF. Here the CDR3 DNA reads TGCAGCGTTGAAAGGGACAGGGGGCCCGAGCAGTACTTC.

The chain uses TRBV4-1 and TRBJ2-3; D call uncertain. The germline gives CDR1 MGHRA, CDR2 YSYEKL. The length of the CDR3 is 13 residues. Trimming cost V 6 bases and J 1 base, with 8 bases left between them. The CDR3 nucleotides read TGCGCCAGCAGTCATGGTGGCACAGATACGCAGTATTTT. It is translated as CASSHGGTDTQYF.

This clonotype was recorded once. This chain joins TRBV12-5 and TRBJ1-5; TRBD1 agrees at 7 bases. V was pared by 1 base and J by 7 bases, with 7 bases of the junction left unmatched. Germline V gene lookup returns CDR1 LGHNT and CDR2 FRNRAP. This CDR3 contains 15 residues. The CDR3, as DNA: TGTGCTAGTGGTTTGGGGAGGGGGCAGGGGCAGCCCCAGCATTTT. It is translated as CASGLGRGQGQPQHF.

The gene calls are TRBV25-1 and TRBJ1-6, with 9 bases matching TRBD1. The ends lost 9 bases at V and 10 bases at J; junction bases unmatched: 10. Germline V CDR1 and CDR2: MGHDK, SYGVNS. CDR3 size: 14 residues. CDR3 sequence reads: CASMGTGIGSPLHF. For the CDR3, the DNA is TGTGCCAGTATGGGGACAGGGATAGGGTCACCCCTCCACTTT.

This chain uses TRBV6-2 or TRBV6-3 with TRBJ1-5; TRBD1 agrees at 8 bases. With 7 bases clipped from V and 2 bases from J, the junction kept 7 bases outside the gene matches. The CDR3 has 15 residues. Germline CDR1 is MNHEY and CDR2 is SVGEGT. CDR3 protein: CASTHGQGRNQPQHF. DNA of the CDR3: TGTGCCAGCACCCACGGACAGGGACGCAATCAGCCCCAGCATTTT.

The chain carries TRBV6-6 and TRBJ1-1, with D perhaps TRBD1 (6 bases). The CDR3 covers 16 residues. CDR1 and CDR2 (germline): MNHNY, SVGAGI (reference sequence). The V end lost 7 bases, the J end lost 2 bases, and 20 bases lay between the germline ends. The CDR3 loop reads CASTQGRGYGNTEAFF. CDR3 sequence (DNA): TGTGCCAGCACCCAGGGGCGGGGCTACGGCAACACTGAAGCTTTCTTT.

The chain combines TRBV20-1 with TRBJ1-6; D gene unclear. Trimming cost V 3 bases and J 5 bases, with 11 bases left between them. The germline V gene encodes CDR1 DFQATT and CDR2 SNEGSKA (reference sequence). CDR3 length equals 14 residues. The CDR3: CSASPSPHNSPLHF. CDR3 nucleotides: TGCAGTGCTAGTCCGTCACCCCATAATTCACCCCTCCACTTT.

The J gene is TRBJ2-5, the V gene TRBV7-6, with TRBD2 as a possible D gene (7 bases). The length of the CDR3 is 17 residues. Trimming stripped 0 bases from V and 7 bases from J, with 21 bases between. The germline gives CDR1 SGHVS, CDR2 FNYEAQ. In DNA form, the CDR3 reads TGTGCCAGCAGCTTAGCCCCCGGCGGGGGCCCTCGGGTGACCCAGTACTTC. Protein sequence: CASSLAPGGGPRVTQYF.

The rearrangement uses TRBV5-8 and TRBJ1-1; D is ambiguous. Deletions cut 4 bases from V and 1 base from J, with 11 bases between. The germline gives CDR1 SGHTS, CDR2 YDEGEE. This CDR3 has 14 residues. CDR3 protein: CASSEIFRNTEAFF. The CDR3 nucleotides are TGTGCCAGCAGCGAAATATTCCGGAACACTGAAGCTTTCTTT.

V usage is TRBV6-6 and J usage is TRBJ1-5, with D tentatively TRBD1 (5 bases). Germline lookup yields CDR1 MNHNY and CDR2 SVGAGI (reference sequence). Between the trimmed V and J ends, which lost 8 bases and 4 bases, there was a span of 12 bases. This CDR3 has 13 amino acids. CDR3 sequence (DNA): TGTGCCAGCGGGTTGCAGGGTAATCAGCCCCAGCATTTT. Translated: CASGLQGNQPQHF.

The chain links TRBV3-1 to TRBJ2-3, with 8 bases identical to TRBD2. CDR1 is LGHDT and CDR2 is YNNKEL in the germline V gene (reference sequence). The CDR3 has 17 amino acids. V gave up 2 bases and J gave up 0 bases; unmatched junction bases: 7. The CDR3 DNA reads TGTGCCAGCAGCCAACCTATAGCGGGGCTTAGCACAGATACGCAGTATTTT. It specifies CASSQPIAGLSTDTQYF.

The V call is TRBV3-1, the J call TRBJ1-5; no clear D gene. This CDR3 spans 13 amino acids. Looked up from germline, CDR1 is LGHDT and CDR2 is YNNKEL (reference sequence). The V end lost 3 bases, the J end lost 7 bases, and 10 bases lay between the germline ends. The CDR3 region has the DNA TGTGCCAGCAGCCAGTACACCGACCAGCCCCAGCATTTT. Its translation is CASSQYTDQPQHF.

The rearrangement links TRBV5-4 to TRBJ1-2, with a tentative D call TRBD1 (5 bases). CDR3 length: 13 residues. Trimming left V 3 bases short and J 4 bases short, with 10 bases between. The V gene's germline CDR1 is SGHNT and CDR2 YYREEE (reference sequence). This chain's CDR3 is CASSWWGGYGYTF. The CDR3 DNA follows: TGTGCCAGCAGCTGGTGGGGGGGCTATGGCTACACCTTC.

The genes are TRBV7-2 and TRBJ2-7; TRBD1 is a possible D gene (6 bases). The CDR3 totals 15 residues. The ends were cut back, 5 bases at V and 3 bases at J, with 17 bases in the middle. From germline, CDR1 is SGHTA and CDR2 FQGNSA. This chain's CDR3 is CASSPVTGQSYEQYF. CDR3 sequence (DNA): TGTGCCAGCAGCCCTGTAACTGGACAGAGCTACGAGCAGTACTTC.

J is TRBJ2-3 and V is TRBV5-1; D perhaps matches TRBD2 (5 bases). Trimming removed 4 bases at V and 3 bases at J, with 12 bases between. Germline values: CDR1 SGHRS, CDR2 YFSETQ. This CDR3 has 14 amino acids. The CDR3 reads CASSLTRDTDTQYF. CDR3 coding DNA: TGCGCCAGCAGCCTCACTAGGGATACAGATACGCAGTATTTT.

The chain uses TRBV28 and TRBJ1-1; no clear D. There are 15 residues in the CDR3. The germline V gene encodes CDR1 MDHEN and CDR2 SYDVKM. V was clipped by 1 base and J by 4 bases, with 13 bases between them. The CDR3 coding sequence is TGTGCCAGCAGTTTATCAACGGGATGGGGCACTGAAGCTTTCTTT. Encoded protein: CASSLSTGWGTEAFF.

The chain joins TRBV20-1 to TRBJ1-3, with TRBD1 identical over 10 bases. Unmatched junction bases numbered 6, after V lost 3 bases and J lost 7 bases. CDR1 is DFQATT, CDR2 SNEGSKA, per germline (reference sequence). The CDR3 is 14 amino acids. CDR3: CSARPPGQGNTIYF. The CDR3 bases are TGCAGTGCTAGGCCCCCGGGACAGGGGAACACCATATATTTT.

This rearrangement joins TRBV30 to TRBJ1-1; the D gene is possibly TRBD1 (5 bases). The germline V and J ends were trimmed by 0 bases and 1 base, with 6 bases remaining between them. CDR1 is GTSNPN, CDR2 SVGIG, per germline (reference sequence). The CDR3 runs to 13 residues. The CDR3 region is CAWSVGANTEAFF. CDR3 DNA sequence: TGTGCCTGGAGTGTCGGGGCGAACACTGAAGCTTTCTTT.